What follows are 25 T cell receptor beta chains derived from one specimen sequenced in a study of Graves' ophthalmopathy and Graves' hyperthyroidism. As the template, RNA transcripts were used to amplify TCR beta CDR3 regions. Following a first-round RT-PCR that used HTBI primers, a second-round multiplex PCR was carried out. TCRdb re-called the multiplex PCR reads through MiXCR, storing one row per CDR3 protein. The table has roughly 36,000 distinct CDR3 sequences, about half seen once; the top ten hold about 28%. The sample comprised peripheral blood. Receptors were obtained from an adult woman with stable Graves' hyperthyroidism.

This clonotype has ten or more counts. The V gene is TRBV18, the J gene TRBJ2-7; D may be TRBD1 (5 bases). V lost 4 bases and J 2 bases, leaving 6 bases between the germline ends. The CDR3 extends over 12 amino acids. Germline loops: CDR1 KGHSH, CDR2 LQKENI. As DNA, the CDR3 is TGTGCCAGCTCACAAGGGGCCTACGAGCAGTACTTC. This translates into CASSQGAYEQYF.

At least ten counts were recorded for this clonotype. This sequence joins TRBV4-2 and TRBJ2-2; 7 positions match TRBD2. Looked up from germline, CDR1 is LGHNA and CDR2 is YNFKEQ. The CDR3 length is 18 residues. V shed 1 base and J 3 bases; nucleotides not matched to a gene: 11. CDR3 protein: CASSQATAGAMDTGELFF. DNA for the CDR3: TGTGCCAGCAGCCAAGCAACCGCGGGAGCGATGGACACCGGGGAGCTGTTTTTT.

Here the CDR3 reads CASSHQGHTEAFF. The CDR3 DNA follows: TGTGCCAGCAGCCATCAGGGTCACACTGAAGCTTTCTTT. V gene TRBV14 combines with J gene TRBJ1-1, with D possibly matching TRBD1 (5 bases). Trimming took 3 bases from V and 3 from J, leaving 8 bases between them. This CDR3 region has 13 residues. Germline CDR1 reads SGHDN; CDR2 reads FVKESK.

This clonotype was counted at least ten times. The V gene is TRBV20-1, the J gene TRBJ1-4, with D perhaps TRBD1 (5 bases). V was shortened by 5 bases and J by 7 bases, with 17 bases between the two germline ends. The V gene's germline CDR1 is DFQATT and CDR2 SNEGSKA (reference sequence). CDR3 length equals 14 residues. As DNA, the CDR3 is TGCAGTGCTGACGCCGGGACCGCTTCTGAAAAACTGTTTTTT. Amino acids: CSADAGTASEKLFF.

The genes are TRBV20-1 and TRBJ1-2, with unresolved D. CDR3 length: 14 amino acids. Germline-derived CDR1 and CDR2 are DFQATT and SNEGSKA (reference sequence). V was pared by 0 bases and J by 1 base, with 9 bases between. CDR3 nucleotide sequence: TGCAGTGCTAGAGAAGGCGGGATTAACTATGGCTACACCTTC. This translates into CSAREGGINYGYTF.

The rearrangement uses TRBV29-1 and TRBJ1-1, with D possibly being TRBD1 (5 bases). The CDR3 covers 13 residues. Trimming removed 8 bases at V and 1 base at J, with 14 bases between. CDR1 is SQVTM and CDR2 is ANQGSEA in the germline V gene. For the CDR3, the DNA is TGCAGCCCCTGGGACTCACCGAACACTGAAGCTTTCTTT. Its translation: CSPWDSPNTEAFF.

The chain employs TRBV4-2 and TRBJ2-5, with D unresolved. The DNA end is more similar to TRBJ2-7, so the J call may be wrong. The CDR3 runs to 12 residues. CDR1 LGHNA and CDR2 YNFKEQ come from the germline V gene. The chain's CDR3 is CASSQDSYEQYF. The DNA of the CDR3 is TGTGCCAGCAGCCAAGATAGCTACGAGCAGTACTTC.

This clonotype was seen just once. A read error may account for a junction end that differs from germline. The chain joins TRBV12-3 or TRBV12-4 to TRBJ1-5; 12 bases match TRBD1. The CDR3 is 16 residues long. CDR3 sequence (DNA): TGTGCCACCAGTGATTTGGGGACAGGGGGCGATCAGCCCCAGCATTTT. The encoded protein is CATSDLGTGGDQPQHF.

In its sample, this clonotype was seen a few times. V and J are TRBV20-1 and TRBJ2-5, with 9 nucleotides matching TRBD2. J was trimmed by 5 bases and V by 1 base; bases with no gene match: 14. The CDR3 length is 17 residues. Looked up from germline, CDR1 is DFQATT and CDR2 is SNEGSKA (reference sequence). CDR3 sequence: CSARAPTSGATGETQYF. CDR3 DNA sequence: TGCAGTGCTAGAGCTCCGACTAGCGGCGCCACAGGGGAGACCCAGTACTTC.

This clonotype showed up many times. The rearrangement uses TRBV18 and TRBJ2-7; D possibly corresponds to TRBD2 (6 bases). With 3 bases removed from V and 0 bases from J, the gap between germline ends came to 9 bases. Germline CDR1 KGHSH, CDR2 LQKENI. The CDR3 covers 14 residues. The CDR3 DNA follows: TGTGCCAGCTCACCGGCTAGCGTCTCCTACGAGCAGTACTTC. It specifies CASSPASVSYEQYF. The full variable domain, completed using reference TRBV18 and TRBJ2-7, is NAGVMQNPRHLVRRRGQEARLRCSPMKGHSHVYWYRQLPEEGLKFMVYLQKENIIDESGMPKERFSAEFPKEGPSILRIQQVVRGDSAAYFCASSPASVSYEQYFGPGTRLTVT.

This clonotype was counted ten times or more. The CDR3 sequence: CAISETDATNEKLFF. CDR3 in DNA: TGTGCCATCAGTGAGACGGACGCAACTAATGAAAAACTGTTTTTT. The rearrangement links TRBV10-3 to TRBJ1-4; D unresolved. Germline V gene lookup returns CDR1 ENHRY and CDR2 SYGVKD. The CDR3 covers 15 residues. Trimming left V 2 bases short and J 0 bases short, with 7 bases between.

The rearrangement joins TRBV7-3 to TRBJ1-6, with 10 bases matching TRBD1. CDR1 and CDR2 from the germline V gene are SGHTA and FQGTGA. The CDR3 has 14 residues. V lost 3 bases, J lost 9 bases, and 2 bases stayed unmatched. The CDR3: CASSLGQGTSPLHF. The DNA of the CDR3 is TGTGCCAGCAGCTTGGGACAGGGGACTTCACCCCTCCACTTT.

The chain recombines TRBV25-1 with TRBJ1-3; D possibly corresponds to TRBD1 (5 bases). V lost 1 base and J 2 bases, leaving 18 bases between the germline ends. Germline CDR1 MGHDK, CDR2 SYGVNS. The CDR3 runs to 18 residues. The CDR3 loop reads CASSESGPTKLPGNTIYF. DNA of the CDR3: TGTGCCAGCAGTGAATCGGGACCTACCAAGTTACCTGGAAACACCATATATTTT.

The genes are TRBV2 and TRBJ1-5; 7 bases are shared with TRBD1. The CDR3 totals 13 residues. From germline, CDR1 is SNHLY and CDR2 FYNNEI. Trimming at V came to 8 bases and at J to 5 bases, leaving 6 bases not matched to a gene. The CDR3 region has the DNA TGTGCCAGCGTGCAGGGGGTTGATCAGCCCCAGCATTTT. Protein product: CASVQGVDQPQHF.

V and J are TRBV7-9 and TRBJ2-7; 10 bases are shared with TRBD1. From germline, CDR1 is SEHNR and CDR2 FQNEAQ (reference sequence). This CDR3 comprises 16 residues. V shed 4 bases, J shed 2 bases, and the junction held 8 bases outside the gene matches. CDR3 nucleotides: TGTGCCAGCAGCTCAAACCCCGGGACAGGGGCCTACGAGCAGTACTTC. The encoded protein is CASSSNPGTGAYEQYF.

In the case of this clonotype: The germline gene is not matched at one end of the junction; a read error may be the cause. V gene TRBV7-9 combines with J gene TRBJ1-4; 9 positions match TRBD1. Germline CDR1 reads SEHNR; CDR2 reads FQNEAQ (reference sequence). This CDR3 has 14 residues. The CDR3 coding sequence is TGTGCCGGCAGCTCGGACAGGGGCGCGGAAAAACTGTTTTTT. Amino acids: CAGSSDRGAEKLFF.

This clonotype showed up just once. The conserved phenylalanine or tryptophan is not found at the CDR3 terminus, so this likely reflects a read error. The chain joins TRBV3-1 to TRBJ2-5; 7 nucleotides agree with TRBD2. The CDR3 totals 16 residues. From germline, CDR1 is LGHDT and CDR2 YNNKEL (reference sequence). With V trimmed by 1 base and J by 3 bases, 8 bases remained unmatched. The CDR3 region is CASSQGLGLAEETQYL. The CDR3 nucleotides read TGTGCCAGCAGCCAAGGTCTGGGGCTAGCGGAAGAGACCCAGTACCTC.

V usage is TRBV4-1 and J usage is TRBJ2-5, with TRBD1 matching 9 bases. Germline assignment: CDR1 MGHRA and CDR2 YSYEKL. Trimming at V came to 6 bases and at J to 2 bases, leaving 10 bases not matched to a gene. The CDR3 runs to 16 residues. The chain's CDR3 is CASSPLDRGVQETQYF. CDR3 nucleotides: TGCGCCAGCAGTCCCCTCGACAGGGGGGTGCAAGAGACCCAGTACTTC.

Of note for this clonotype: Sequence at one end of the junction differs from germline and may be a read error. This sequence joins TRBV9 and TRBJ1-2; a weak D match, TRBD1 (6 bases). The CDR3 sequence is 14 residues long. Germline V lookup: CDR1 SGDLS, CDR2 YYNGEE. This chain's CDR3 is CANSNGGRFYGYTF. DNA for the CDR3: TGTGCCAACAGCAATGGGGGGCGCTTCTATGGCTACACCTTC.

The rearrangement links TRBV2 to TRBJ2-7; 13 nucleotides match TRBD2. The V gene end was trimmed by 8 bases and the J gene end by 11 bases; junction bases not matched to a gene: 3. From germline, CDR1 is SNHLY and CDR2 FYNNEI. The CDR3 covers 11 residues. CDR3 in amino acids: CASSGLAGEYF. Written as DNA, the CDR3 is TGTGCCAGCTCAGGACTAGCGGGAGAGTACTTC.

The rearrangement uses TRBV20-1 and TRBJ2-7; D is perhaps TRBD2 (6 bases). The V end was cut by 1 base, the J end by 3 bases, with 22 bases between. This CDR3 contains 17 residues. Germline CDR1 and CDR2: DFQATT and SNEGSKA (reference sequence). CDR3 sequence (DNA): TGCAGTGCTAGAGGTAACCCCCTAGCGACCGGAAACTACGAGCAGTACTTC. This sequence encodes CSARGNPLATGNYEQYF.

This clonotype appeared a few times. The V and J genes are TRBV19 and TRBJ2-7; 9 bases are a match to TRBD1. CDR1 and CDR2 from the germline V gene are LNHDA and SQIVND (reference sequence). V trimming: 5 bases; J trimming: 4 bases; junction bases outside the gene matches: 9. CDR3 length: 15 amino acids. The CDR3 spells CASSRAGQGDYEQYF. The CDR3 nucleotides are TGTGCCAGTAGTCGTGCGGGACAGGGTGATTACGAGCAGTACTTC.

This clonotype came up once. Mismatch with germline at one junction end may stem from a read error. The chain recombines TRBV24-1 with TRBJ2-3; perhaps TRBD2 as D (9 bases). Germline CDR1 and CDR2: KGHDR and SFDVKD. The CDR3 consists of 18 residues. CDR3 amino acids: CATSDRGEREAGTGTQYF. CDR3 DNA sequence: TGTGCCACCAGTGATCGAGGAGAGCGGGAGGCGGGGACAGGTACGCAGTACTTT.

On this clonotype: A read error may be the cause here, since a much bigger clone is one base away. Without the conserved terminal phenylalanine or tryptophan, this CDR3 likely stems from a read error. This rearrangement joins TRBV4-2 to TRBJ1-1, with D unclear. Between the trimmed V and J ends, which lost 0 bases and 8 bases, there was a span of 10 bases. Germline CDR1 and CDR2: LGHNA and YNFKEQ. CDR3 size: 13 residues. This chain's CDR3 is CASSQERATEAFL. Written as DNA, the CDR3 is TGTGCCAGCAGCCAAGAGCGAGCTACCGAAGCTTTCCTT.

This clonotype has at least ten counts. The chain is built from TRBV4-1 and TRBJ1-1; TRBD1 aligns across 7 bases. Germline V gene sequence: CDR1 MGHRA, CDR2 YSYEKL. This CDR3 spans 14 amino acids. The V and J ends lost 2 bases and 5 bases, in that order; junction bases with no gene match: 5. The CDR3 region is CASSQSQGMTEAFF. The DNA for the CDR3 is TGCGCCAGCAGCCAATCACAGGGGATGACTGAAGCTTTCTTT.